Described below is a single T cell receptor (beta chain) sequence and its context. The target of this receptor is not known. No base qualities exist here, and no much larger clone lies one base off it. What the time point label conveys for this sample: baseline before first vaccination. The vaccinee samples were drawn from two UK trials, COV001 and COV002, one of which was a single-blind randomized controlled phase 2/3 trial testing AZD1222 (ChAdOx1 nCoV-19) in healthy adults. For TCRbeta chain sequencing, PBMC samples from trial participants were taken at day 0 and at day 28 after the second dose. The CDR3 measures 18 amino acids from cysteine to phenylalanine. The only DNA kept is the CDR3, 54 bases in frame from the first base. CDR1 and CDR2, per the germline V gene, are SGHDN and FVKESK. V sheds 0 bases and J sheds 1 base, leaving 16 bases between their ends. The CDR3 regions of human TCRbeta chains were subjected to immunosequencing. Turning to the authors' computational methods: TCRs in the repertoires were matched against a reference library of SARS-CoV-2-specific TCRs that had been generated with the MIRA antigen-specificity platform. Breadth meant the fraction of unique TCRs that were SARS-CoV-2-associated, whereas depth meant the fraction of total T cells that were SARS-CoV-2-associated. Using the MIRA data, each spike-specific TCR was assigned both to the spike region to which the TCR was reactive and to a CD4 or CD8 class. Log10-transformed breadth and depth values were compared by one-way ANOVA with Sidak's multiple comparisons tests. The source is immuneACCESS, and TCRdb retained only in-frame sequences with V and J called. Part of the clones is not carried over; for the studies checked, unresolved V genes explain less than half of this, and the remainder is unexplained. V and J calls and clone size are copied from that table; D and trimming were computed from the DNA. Across this sample there are some 150,000 clones, with 90% seen only once. In total, the top ten clones hold approximately 3.6% of the sample.

This record belongs to a study of T cell responses to AZD1222 COVID-19 vaccine (dated by TCRdb to the early 2020s). Regarding the complete study: Because spike-specific TCR depth and breadth did not differ between the two schedules, AZD1222 recipients who got a second dose at roughly 4 weeks were pooled with those who got a second dose at roughly 12 weeks. TCR sequencing covered roughly 230 trial participants: 207 given two doses of AZD1222 and 26 given two doses of MenACWY control vaccine. Trial participants were enrolled into age subgroups of 18-55, 56-69 and 70-plus years, which contained 148, 28 and 57 TCR-sequenced participants, respectively. Paper-wide results and their limitations: Participants were mostly white British, with more females than males. The authors suggested clonal diversity may have been underestimated. No day 14 peak-response samples were available, so repertoires were characterized only after the peak T cell response. Conclusions about previously exposed vaccinees are limited because only 5 or 6 AZD1222 recipients were SARS-CoV-2 seropositive at baseline. In the small 56-69-year group, the increase in depth fell short of significance, most likely because of low power. Nearly half of unique spike-specific TCRs reportedly recognized epitopes outside regions mutated in the B.1.351 and B.1.1.7 variants. After two AZD1222 doses, both the breadth and the depth of spike-specific TCRs were significantly higher than at day 0 and than in MenACWY recipients. CD4 TCRs associated with the vaccine covered the entire spike protein, and the dominant responses were in regions 160-218 and 743-854.

Here the chain combines TRBV14 and TRBJ1-5; the D segment could be TRBD1, given 6 matching bases. The sample in question was peripheral blood, obtained on day 0 of AZD1222 vaccination. This receptor was identified in an adult in good health. The nucleotide sequence is TGTGCCAGCAGCCAAGACCCGAACCCCGGGACAAGCAATCAGCCCCAGCATTTT. The encoded protein is CASSQDPNPGTSNQPQHF.